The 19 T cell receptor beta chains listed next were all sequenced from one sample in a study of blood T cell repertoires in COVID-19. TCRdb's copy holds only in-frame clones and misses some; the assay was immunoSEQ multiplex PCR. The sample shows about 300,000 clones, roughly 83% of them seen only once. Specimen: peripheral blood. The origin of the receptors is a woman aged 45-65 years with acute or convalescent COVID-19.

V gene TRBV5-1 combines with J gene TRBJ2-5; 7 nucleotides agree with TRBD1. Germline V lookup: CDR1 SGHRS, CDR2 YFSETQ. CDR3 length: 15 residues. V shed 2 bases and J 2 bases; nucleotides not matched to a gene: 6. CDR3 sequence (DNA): TGCGCCAGCAGCTTAAATCCCAGGGGGCAAGAGACCCAGTACTTC. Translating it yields CASSLNPRGQETQYF.

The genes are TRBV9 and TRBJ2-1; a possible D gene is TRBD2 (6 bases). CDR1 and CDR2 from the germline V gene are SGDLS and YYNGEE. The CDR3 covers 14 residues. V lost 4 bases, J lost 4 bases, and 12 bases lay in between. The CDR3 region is CASSPGLLYNEQFF. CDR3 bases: TGTGCCAGCAGCCCGGGACTCCTATACAATGAGCAGTTCTTC.

The CDR3 sequence is CASSYGTSGYEQYF. In nucleotides, the CDR3 is TGTGCCAGCAGCTACGGGACTAGCGGCTACGAGCAGTACTTC. The chain carries TRBV7-6 and TRBJ2-7, with 11 bases that match TRBD2. With V trimmed by 4 bases and J by 3 bases, 2 bases remained unmatched. Germline V CDR1 and CDR2: SGHVS, FNYEAQ. The CDR3 length is 14 residues.

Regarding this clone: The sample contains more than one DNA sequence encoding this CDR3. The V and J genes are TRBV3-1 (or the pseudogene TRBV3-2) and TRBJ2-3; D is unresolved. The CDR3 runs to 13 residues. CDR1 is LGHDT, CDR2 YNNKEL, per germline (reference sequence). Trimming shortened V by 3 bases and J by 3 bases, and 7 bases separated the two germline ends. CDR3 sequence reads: CASSQARTDTQYF. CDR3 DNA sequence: TGTGCCAGCAGCCAGGCCCGAACAGATACGCAGTATTTT.

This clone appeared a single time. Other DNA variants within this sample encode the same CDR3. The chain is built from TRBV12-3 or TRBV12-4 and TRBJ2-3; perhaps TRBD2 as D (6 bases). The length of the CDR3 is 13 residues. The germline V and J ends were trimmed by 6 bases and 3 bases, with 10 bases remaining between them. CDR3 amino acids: CASSIGGTDTQYF. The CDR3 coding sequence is TGTGCCAGCAGCATAGGAGGGACAGATACGCAGTATTTT.

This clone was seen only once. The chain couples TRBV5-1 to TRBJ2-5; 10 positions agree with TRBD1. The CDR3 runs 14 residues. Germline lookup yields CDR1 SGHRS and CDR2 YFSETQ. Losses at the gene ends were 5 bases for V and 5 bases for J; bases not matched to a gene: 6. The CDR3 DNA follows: TGCGCCAGCAGAGGACAGGGGGTTTCGGAGACCCAGTACTTC. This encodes CASRGQGVSETQYF.

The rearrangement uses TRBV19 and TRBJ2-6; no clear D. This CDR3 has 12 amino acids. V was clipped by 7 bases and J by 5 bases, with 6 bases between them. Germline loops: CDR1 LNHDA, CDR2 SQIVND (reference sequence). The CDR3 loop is CASNIRANVLTF. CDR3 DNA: TGTGCCAGTAATATTAGGGCCAACGTCCTGACTTTC.

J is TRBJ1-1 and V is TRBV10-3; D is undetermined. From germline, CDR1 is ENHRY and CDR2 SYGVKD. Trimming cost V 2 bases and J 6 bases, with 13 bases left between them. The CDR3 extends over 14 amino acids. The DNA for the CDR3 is TGTGCCATCAGTGAGACCGGGAGGACCCCTGAAGCTTTCTTT. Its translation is CAISETGRTPEAFF.

The CDR3 sequence: CASTPPAGEGIGELFF. As DNA, the CDR3 is TGTGCCAGCACCCCCCCGGCCGGGGAGGGCATCGGGGAGCTGTTTTTT. The gene calls are TRBV3-1 (or the pseudogene TRBV3-2) and TRBJ2-2, with 7 bases lining up with TRBD2. From germline, CDR1 is LGHDT and CDR2 YNNKEL (reference sequence). CDR3 length: 16 residues. The V gene end was trimmed by 7 bases and the J gene end by 7 bases; junction bases not matched to a gene: 15.

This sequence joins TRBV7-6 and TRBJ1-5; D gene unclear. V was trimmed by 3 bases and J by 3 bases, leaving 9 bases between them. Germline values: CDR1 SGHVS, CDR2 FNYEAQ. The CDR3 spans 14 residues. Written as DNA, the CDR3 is TGTGCCAGCAGCTTGTCAGGCCTCAATCAGCCCCAGCATTTT. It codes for CASSLSGLNQPQHF.

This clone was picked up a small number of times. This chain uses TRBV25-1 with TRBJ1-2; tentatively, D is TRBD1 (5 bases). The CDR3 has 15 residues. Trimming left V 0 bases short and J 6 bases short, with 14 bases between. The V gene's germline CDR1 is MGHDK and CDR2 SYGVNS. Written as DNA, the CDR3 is TGTGCCAGCAGTGAATACGGGGCAGGGAGGCATGGCTACACCTTC. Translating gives CASSEYGAGRHGYTF.

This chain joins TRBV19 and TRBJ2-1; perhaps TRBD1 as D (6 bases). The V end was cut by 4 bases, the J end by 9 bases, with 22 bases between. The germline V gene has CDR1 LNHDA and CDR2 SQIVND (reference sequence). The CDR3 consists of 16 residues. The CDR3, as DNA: TGTGCCAGTAGTACCTCGAGGGGGAGAGACCTTAGTGAGCAGTTCTTC. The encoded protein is CASSTSRGRDLSEQFF.

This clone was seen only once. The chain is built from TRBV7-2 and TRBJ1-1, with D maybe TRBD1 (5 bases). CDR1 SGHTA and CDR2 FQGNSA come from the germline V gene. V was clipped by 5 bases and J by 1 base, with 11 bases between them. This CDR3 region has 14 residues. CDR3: CASSRDSGNTEAFF. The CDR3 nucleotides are TGTGCCAGCAGCCGTGACAGTGGGAACACTGAAGCTTTCTTT.

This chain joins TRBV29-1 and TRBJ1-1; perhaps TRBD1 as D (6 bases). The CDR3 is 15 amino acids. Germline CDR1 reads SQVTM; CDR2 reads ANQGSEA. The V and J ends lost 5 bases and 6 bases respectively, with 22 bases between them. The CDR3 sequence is CSVHSPWKGVPEAFF. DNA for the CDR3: TGCAGCGTTCATTCGCCCTGGAAGGGGGTCCCTGAAGCTTTCTTT.

The CDR3 loop is CASSDTAFGNTIYF. CDR3 DNA: TGTGCCAGCTCGGACACGGCCTTTGGAAACACCATATATTTT. The V and J genes are TRBV11-2 and TRBJ1-3, with D perhaps matching TRBD1 (5 bases). This CDR3 comprises 14 residues. Between the trimmed V and J ends, which lost 8 bases and 3 bases, there was a span of 14 bases. Germline V gene sequence: CDR1 SGHAT, CDR2 FQNNGV.

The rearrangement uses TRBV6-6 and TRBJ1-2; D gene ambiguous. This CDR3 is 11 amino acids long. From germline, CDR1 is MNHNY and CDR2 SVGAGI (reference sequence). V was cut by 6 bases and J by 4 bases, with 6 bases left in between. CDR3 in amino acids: CASREVYGYTF. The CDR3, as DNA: TGTGCCAGCAGGGAGGTCTATGGCTACACCTTC.

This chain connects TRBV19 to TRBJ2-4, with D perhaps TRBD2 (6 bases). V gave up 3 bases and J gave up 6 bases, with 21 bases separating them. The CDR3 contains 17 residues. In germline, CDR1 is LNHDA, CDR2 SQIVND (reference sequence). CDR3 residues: CASSIIPTAGFGNIQYF. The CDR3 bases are TGTGCCAGTAGTATCATCCCGACCGCGGGATTCGGAAACATTCAGTACTTC.

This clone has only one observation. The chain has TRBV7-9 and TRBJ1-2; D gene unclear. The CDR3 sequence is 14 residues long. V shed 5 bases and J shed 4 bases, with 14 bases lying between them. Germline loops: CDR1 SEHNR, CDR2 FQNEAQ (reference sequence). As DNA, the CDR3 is TGTGCCAGCAGCCCCAGGCCGGAGGTCTATGGCTACACCTTC. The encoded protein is CASSPRPEVYGYTF.

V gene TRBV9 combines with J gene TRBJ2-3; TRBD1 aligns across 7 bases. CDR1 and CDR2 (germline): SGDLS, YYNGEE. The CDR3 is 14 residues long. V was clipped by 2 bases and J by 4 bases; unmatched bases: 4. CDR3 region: CASSVVGGADTQYF. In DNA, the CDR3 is TGTGCCAGCAGCGTCGTAGGGGGCGCAGATACGCAGTATTTT.